This T cell receptor (beta chain) was sequenced for a study of blood T cells in healthy people across ages (dated by TCRdb to about 2015). A note on the overall study: In model experiments, roughly one uniquely barcoded TCR beta cDNA molecule per two T cells was captured by template switching. Four age groups were formed from the donors: young (average approximately 15 years), middle-aged (just under 40), aged (62) and long-lived (less than 85). Using deep sequencing normalized with unique cDNA molecular identifiers, the study measured how TCR beta repertoire diversity changes with age. The study analyzed two additional independent replicas of 1 million unique cDNA reads from the same blood draw for two donors, one aged 18 to 29 and one aged 80 or older. What the authors observed across the whole study: Since profiling was done on bulk unsorted PBMCs, naive and antigen-experienced compartments could not be conclusively compared. Estimates of total diversity based on one million sequenced T cells were considered lower bounds and underestimates. Compared with the aged group, the long-lived group had more naive CD4+ T cells, fewer expanded clones and increased TCR diversity, suggesting age selection. Because donor CMV infection status was unknown, age-related changes in expanded clonotypes were potentially confounded. Observed TCR beta diversity correlated strongly with the percentage of naive T cells measured by flow cytometry. Observed TCR beta diversity per million T cells fell roughly linearly with age, and a significant reduction was already apparent by age approximately 40.

A note on this clonotype: Its antigen specificity is not known. No base quality information exists; no much larger clone differs at one position.

The library was built by means of 5' RACE. The instrument given in TCRdb is Illumina HiSeq 2500. A second roughly 6 to 12 cycle PCR used a sample-barcoded 5' primer and a J-beta primer mix. Each TCR beta cDNA molecule received a unique molecular identifier from a template-switch 5' adaptor carrying 12 random nucleotides. Each sample yielded at least 2.5 million CDR3-containing paired-end reads. First-strand cDNA synthesis was performed from all RNA using the Mint cDNA synthesis kit, with priming by a TRBC-specific oligonucleotide. Following uracil-DNA glycosylase treatment, all cDNA underwent a first 18-cycle PCR with the universal primers M1SS and BC2_uni_R. The authors' pipeline ran thus. Each sample was normalized by randomly selecting 1 million high-quality reads, each carrying a distinct molecular identifier. Instead of being binned into consensus sequences, reads that shared molecular identifiers were thrown out. MiTCR, set to a Q25 quality threshold and the strictest error-elimination algorithm, was used for CDR3 identification, clonotype clustering and error correction. A nonparametric unseen species model using Euler transformation provided a lower-bound estimate of total TCR beta diversity. The public reads were reprocessed in TCRdb via fastp at Q25 and MiXCR, keeping in-frame beta chains. Under each unique CDR3 protein, matching rows form one entry showing the most common genes and DNA. TCRdb, rather than the study authors, made the V and J calls. A total of fewer than 650,000 distinct CDR3 sequences appear in this sample, roughly a quarter of them only once. The ten largest account for over 3.5% of the sample.

The approximately 40 donors, aged roughly 6 to 100 years, were systemically healthy Caucasian individuals from Russia. Approximately 9.3 milliliters of peripheral blood were collected from each donor into EDTA-treated Vacutainer tubes. Ficoll-Paque density-gradient centrifugation was used to isolate PBMCs, with at least 7 million per sample. Trizol reagent was used to extract total RNA from the PBMCs, yielding at least 6 micrograms per sample. The percentages of naive CD45RAhigh/CD27high T cells were determined by flow cytometry on a PBMC aliquot from every donor. The germline V gene (reference sequence) sets CDR1 to SEHNR and CDR2 to FQNEAQ. V is pruned by 4 bases and J by 2 bases, leaving 5 bases of the junction without a gene match. The CDR3 numbers 16 residues from cysteine through phenylalanine. Of all the DNA, just the CDR3 is kept, 48 bases in frame from base 1. These same data were also listed under a study on T cells of mothers and their children. Looking at the second paper: Donors were nine systemically healthy Caucasian individuals: three mothers and their six children. cDNA synthesis used all of the extracted RNA, with 1.5 ug of RNA in each 15 ul reaction. Sample barcodes and 2-4 random nucleotides were added via the M1S primer in the second PCR. Over 8 million TCR beta CDR3 reads came from each mother, compared with roughly 2.8 million reads from each child. In both related and unrelated pairs, thymic selection shapes the output of TCR recombination in a similar way, with inherited differences having only a minor effect. Normalized repertoire overlap was always found to be slightly, but never significantly, higher in related mother-child pairs than in unrelated mother-child pairs. No persistent microchimeric T cell clones were found, with a detection sensitivity of roughly 92 clones per million clonotypes. Deep NGS was used in the study to compare the TCR beta repertoires of mothers and children and to look for features that separate related mother-child pairs from unrelated individuals. On average, the children were about 12 +/- 4 years old, while the mothers were about 37 +/- 4 years old. After adapter ligation with NEBNext reagents, the libraries were sequenced on Illumina HiSeq 2000 with 100+100 nt paired-end reads. To prevent cross-contamination, the mother and child libraries were prepared one month apart and sequenced in separate runs. For each donor, somewhere between roughly 450,000 and 2,000,000 distinct TCR beta clonotypes were identified. Naive TCR beta clonotypes were estimated from low-frequency clonotypes matched to each donor's FACS-determined naive share, without sorting.

The TCR was taken from a boy aged 2 to 10 in good health. This chain joins TRBV7-9 to TRBJ2-2; 9 central nucleotides agree with TRBD2. The sequenced material came from blood. The encoded CDR3 is CASSSGLAFNTGELFF. The sequenced DNA: TGTGCCAGCAGCTCCGGACTAGCGTTTAACACCGGGGAGCTGTTTTTT.